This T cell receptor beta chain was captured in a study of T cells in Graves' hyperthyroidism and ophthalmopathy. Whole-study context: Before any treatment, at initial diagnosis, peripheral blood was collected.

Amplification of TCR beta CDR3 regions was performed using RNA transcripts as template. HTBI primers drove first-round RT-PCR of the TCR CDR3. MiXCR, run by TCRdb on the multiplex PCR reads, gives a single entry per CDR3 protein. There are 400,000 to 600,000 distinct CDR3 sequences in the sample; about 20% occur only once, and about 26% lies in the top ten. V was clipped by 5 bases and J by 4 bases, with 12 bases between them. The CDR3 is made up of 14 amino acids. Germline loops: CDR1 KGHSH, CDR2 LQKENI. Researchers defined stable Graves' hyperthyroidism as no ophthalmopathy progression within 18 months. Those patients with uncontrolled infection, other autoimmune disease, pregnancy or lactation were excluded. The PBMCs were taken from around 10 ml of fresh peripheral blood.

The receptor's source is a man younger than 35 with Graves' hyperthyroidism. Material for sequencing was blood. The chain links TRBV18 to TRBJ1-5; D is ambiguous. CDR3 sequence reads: CASSVQQHNQPQHF. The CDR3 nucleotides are TGTGCCAGCTCAGTCCAGCAGCATAATCAGCCCCAGCATTTT.